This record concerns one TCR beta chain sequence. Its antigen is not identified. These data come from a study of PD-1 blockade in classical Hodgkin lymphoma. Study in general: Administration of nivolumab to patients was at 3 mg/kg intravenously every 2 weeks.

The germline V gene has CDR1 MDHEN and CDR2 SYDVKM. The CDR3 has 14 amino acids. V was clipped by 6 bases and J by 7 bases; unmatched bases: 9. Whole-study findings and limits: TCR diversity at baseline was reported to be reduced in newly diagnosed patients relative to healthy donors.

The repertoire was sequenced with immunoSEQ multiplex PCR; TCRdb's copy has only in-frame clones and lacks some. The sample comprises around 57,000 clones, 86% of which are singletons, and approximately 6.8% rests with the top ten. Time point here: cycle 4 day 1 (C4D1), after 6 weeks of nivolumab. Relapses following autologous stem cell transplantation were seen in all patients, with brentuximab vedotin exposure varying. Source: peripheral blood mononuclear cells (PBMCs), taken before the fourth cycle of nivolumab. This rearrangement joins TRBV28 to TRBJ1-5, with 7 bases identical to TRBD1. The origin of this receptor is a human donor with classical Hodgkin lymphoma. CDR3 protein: CASSQGGGRQPQHF. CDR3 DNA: TGTGCCAGCAGCCAGGGGGGGGGCAGGCAGCCCCAGCATTTT.